Presented here are 5 T cell receptor beta chains from one specimen sequenced in a study of T cell responses to AZD1222 COVID-19 vaccine. TCRdb's table, derived via immunoSEQ multiplex PCR, lists solely in-frame clones and lacks some. The sample lists 140,000 to 150,000 clones; approximately 90% were seen once. The specimen was peripheral blood, collected on day 0 of AZD1222 vaccination. These receptors came from an adult in good health.

CDR3: CASSLPRERGLGQFF. In nucleotides, the CDR3 is TGTGCCAGCAGCTTACCCCGTGAGAGGGGACTTGGGCAGTTCTTC. The V gene is TRBV7-9, the J gene TRBJ2-1; D possibly corresponds to TRBD2 (6 bases). Deletions cut 2 bases from V and 12 bases from J, with 20 bases between. This CDR3 has 15 residues. CDR1 and CDR2 (germline): SEHNR, FQNEAQ (reference sequence).

This CDR3 is CASSPNRNQPQHF. CDR3 coding DNA: TGTGCCAGCAGCCCAAATCGCAATCAGCCCCAGCATTTT. V is TRBV5-8 and J is TRBJ1-5; D is uncertain. The CDR3 loop spans 13 amino acids. V shed 4 bases and J shed 2 bases, with 7 bases lying between them. Germline values: CDR1 SGHTS, CDR2 YDEGEE.

The chain joins TRBV28 to TRBJ1-1; a possible D gene is TRBD1 (6 bases). The CDR3 runs 14 residues. Trimming pared 4 bases from V and 8 bases from J, leaving 17 bases between. Germline V gene lookup returns CDR1 MDHEN and CDR2 SYDVKM. The CDR3 region is CASSSPRTASEAFF. The DNA of the CDR3 is TGTGCCAGCAGTTCCCCCCGGACAGCTTCCGAAGCTTTCTTT.

J is TRBJ1-1 and V is TRBV19, with D perhaps matching TRBD1 (6 bases). Trimming removed 5 bases at V and 4 bases at J, with 8 bases between. The CDR3 has 12 amino acids. Germline-derived CDR1 and CDR2 are LNHDA and SQIVND (reference sequence). CDR3 bases: TGTGCCAGTAGTGAAGGGGGCACTGAAGCTTTCTTT. Its protein product is CASSEGGTEAFF.

The rearrangement uses TRBV11-3 and TRBJ1-2, with D perhaps matching TRBD1 (6 bases). Trimming stripped 4 bases from V and 6 bases from J, with 12 bases between. Germline V gene lookup returns CDR1 SGHNT and CDR2 YENEEA. This CDR3 is 13 amino acids long. The CDR3 reads CASSSLQGDGYTF. CDR3 nucleotides: TGTGCCAGCAGCTCCCTACAGGGCGATGGCTACACCTTC.